The entry below describes one T cell receptor beta chain. Its antigen is still unknown. The CDR3 has 13 residues. Trimming cost V 1 base and J 3 bases, with 4 bases left between them. Germline CDR1 is SGHTS and CDR2 is YDEGEE. Assay: immunoSEQ multiplex PCR; the TCRdb copy retains only in-frame clones and omits some. The data contain around 40,000 clones, approximately 86% of them singletons. These data come from a study of T cells in localized non-small cell lung cancer. Overall study findings and caveats: It was uninvolved adjacent lung that showed the highest T cell clonality, exceeding tumor.

The V call is TRBV5-8, the J call TRBJ1-4, with no clear D. The sequencing used peripheral blood, collected before any cancer treatment. The sequence was obtained from a man aged 40-75 years with stage I lung adenocarcinoma. CDR3 DNA: TGTGCCAGCAGCTTGAGAGCTAATGAAAAACTGTTTTTT. Protein: CASSLRANEKLFF.